The rows below give T cell receptor beta chains drawn from one sample of a study of blood T cell repertoires in COVID-19. Produced via immunoSEQ multiplex PCR; TCRdb's table is partial and in-frame only. The sample has 200,000 to 250,000 clones, 80% seen once. Sequencing was performed on PBMCs or T cells enriched from blood (not recorded which). The receptors derive from a middle-aged woman with acute COVID-19. Each CDR3 is given with its conserved first and last residue. Fields, in order: J gene, CDR3 length, V gene, CDR3 protein.

J: TRBJ2-7; length: 11; V: TRBV6-5; CDR3: CASKQGPEQYF
J: TRBJ2-7; length: 14; V: TRBV19; CDR3: CASSMGTGPYEQYF
J: TRBJ1-1; length: 15; V: TRBV29-1; CDR3: CSVSLRDRGDTEAFF
J: TRBJ1-2; length: 15; V: TRBV19; CDR3: CASSPGTGRGNGYTF
J: TRBJ1-3; length: 17; V: TRBV18; CDR3: CASSPPWEGVSGNTIYF
J: TRBJ1-2; length: 13; V: TRBV29-1; CDR3: CSVGERRNYGYTF
J: TRBJ1-5; length: 15; V: TRBV19; CDR3: CASKLPGGGNQPQHF
J: TRBJ1-1; length: 15; V: TRBV4-1; CDR3: CASSQVRTGVAEAFF
J: TRBJ2-5; length: 14; V: TRBV18; CDR3: CASSPGTGSVSQYF
J: TRBJ2-7; length: 15; V: TRBV6-6; CDR3: CASTDRGQGDYEQYF
J: TRBJ2-7; length: 16; V: TRBV5-1; CDR3: CASSGGATITTYEQYF
J: TRBJ1-5; length: 15; V: TRBV28; CDR3: CASNLVNGEERPQHF
J: TRBJ2-7; length: 15; V: TRBV18; CDR3: CASSPRDTLSYEQYF
J: TRBJ1-5; length: 16; V: TRBV28; CDR3: CASSLLGGDDNQPQHF
J: TRBJ2-7; length: 16; V: TRBV28; CDR3: CASRHSPASGVYEQYF
J: TRBJ2-7; length: 12; V: TRBV12-3/TRBV12-4; CDR3: CASSQDRVEQYF
J: TRBJ2-7; length: 13; V: TRBV12-3/TRBV12-4; CDR3: CASSLSGVYEQYF
J: TRBJ1-4; length: 13; V: TRBV2; CDR3: CASTRTPREKLFF
J: TRBJ1-5; length: 15; V: TRBV19; CDR3: CASSPGTGSWQPQHF
J: TRBJ2-7; length: 15; V: TRBV9; CDR3: CASSVGNSGTYEQYF
J: TRBJ1-2; length: 13; V: TRBV10-3; CDR3: CAISAGQGEDYTF
J: TRBJ2-2; length: 16; V: TRBV5-1; CDR3: CASSFGLQGETGELFF
J: TRBJ2-7; length: 12; V: TRBV7-3; CDR3: CASSSTDRRKYF
J: TRBJ1-1; length: 13; V: TRBV5-1; CDR3: CASSLAANTEAFF
J: TRBJ1-5; length: 13; V: TRBV29-1; CDR3: CSVAQGRGQPQHF
J: TRBJ2-1; length: 13; V: TRBV24-1; CDR3: CATSDFGIRGQFF
J: TRBJ2-3; length: 16; V: TRBV7-2; CDR3: CASSLGPGSGRDTQYF
J: TRBJ1-2; length: 16; V: TRBV7-3; CDR3: CASSLVPRDRVYGYTF
J: TRBJ1-2; length: 15; V: TRBV3-1/TRBV3-2; CDR3: CASSQDAGARDGYTF